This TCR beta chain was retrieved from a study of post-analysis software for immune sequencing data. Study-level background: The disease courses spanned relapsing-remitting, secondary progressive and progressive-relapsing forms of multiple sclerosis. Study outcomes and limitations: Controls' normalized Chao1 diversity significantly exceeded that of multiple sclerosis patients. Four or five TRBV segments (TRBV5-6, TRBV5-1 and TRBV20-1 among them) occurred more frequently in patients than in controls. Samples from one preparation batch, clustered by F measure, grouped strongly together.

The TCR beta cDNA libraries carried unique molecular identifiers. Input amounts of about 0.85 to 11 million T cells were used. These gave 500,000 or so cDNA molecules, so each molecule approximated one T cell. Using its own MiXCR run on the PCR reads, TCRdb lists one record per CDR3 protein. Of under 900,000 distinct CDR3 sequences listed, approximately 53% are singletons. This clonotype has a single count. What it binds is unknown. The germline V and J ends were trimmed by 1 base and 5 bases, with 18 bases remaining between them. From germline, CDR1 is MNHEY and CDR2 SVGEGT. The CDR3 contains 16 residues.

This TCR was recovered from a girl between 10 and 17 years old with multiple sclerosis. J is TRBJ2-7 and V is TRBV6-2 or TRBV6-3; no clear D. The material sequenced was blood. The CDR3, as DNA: TGTGCCAGCAGTTACTACATGGACGTCCGTACTAACGAGCAGTACTTC. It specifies CASSYYMDVRTNEQYF.